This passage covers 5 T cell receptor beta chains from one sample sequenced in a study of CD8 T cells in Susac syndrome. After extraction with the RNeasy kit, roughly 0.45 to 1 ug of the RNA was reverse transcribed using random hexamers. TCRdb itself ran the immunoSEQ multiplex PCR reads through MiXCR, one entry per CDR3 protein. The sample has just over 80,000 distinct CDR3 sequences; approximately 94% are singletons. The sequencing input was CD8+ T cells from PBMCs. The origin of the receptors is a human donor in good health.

DNA of the CDR3: TGCAGCGTTACCCCTGCGGGCAATGAGCAGTTCTTC. Translation gives CSVTPAGNEQFF. V and J are TRBV29-1 and TRBJ2-1, with D tentatively TRBD2 (5 bases). The CDR3 covers 12 residues. V was clipped by 5 bases and J by 6 bases, with 11 bases between them. Germline CDR1 is SQVTM and CDR2 is ANQGSEA.

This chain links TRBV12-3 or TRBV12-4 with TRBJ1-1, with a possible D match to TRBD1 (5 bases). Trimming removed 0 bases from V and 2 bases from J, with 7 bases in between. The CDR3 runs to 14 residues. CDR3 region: CASSLAGHNTEAFF. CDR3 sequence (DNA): TGTGCCAGCAGTTTAGCGGGGCATAACACTGAAGCTTTCTTT.

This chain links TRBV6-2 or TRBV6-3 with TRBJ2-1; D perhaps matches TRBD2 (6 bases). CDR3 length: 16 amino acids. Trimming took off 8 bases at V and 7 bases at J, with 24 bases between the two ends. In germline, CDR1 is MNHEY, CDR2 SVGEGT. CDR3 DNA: TGTGCCAGCTTCGGATCGGGATCAGCGGGTGCTAATGAGCAGTTCTTC. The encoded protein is CASFGSGSAGANEQFF.

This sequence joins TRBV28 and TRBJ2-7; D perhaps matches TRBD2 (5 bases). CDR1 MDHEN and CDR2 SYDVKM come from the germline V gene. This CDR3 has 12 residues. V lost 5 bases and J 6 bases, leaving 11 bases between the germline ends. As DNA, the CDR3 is TGTGCCAGCAGTGAGGGTCGCCTCGAGCAGTACGTC. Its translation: CASSEGRLEQYV.

CDR3 in amino acids: CASSSEGLVMMAYEQYF. The CDR3 nucleotides read TGTGCCAGCAGTTCCGAGGGTCTTGTGATGATGGCCTACGAGCAGTACTTC. This chain joins TRBV6-2 or TRBV6-3 and TRBJ2-7, with D perhaps matching TRBD2 (5 bases). The CDR3 is 17 amino acids. V was cut by 4 bases and J by 2 bases, with 21 bases left in between. Per germline, CDR1 MNHEY and CDR2 SVGEGT.